The present T cell receptor beta chain was sequenced within a study of cytomegalovirus exposure and HLA in healthy donors (dated by TCRdb to the late 2010s). Study-level background: An earlier analysis of approximately 640 of the donors reported roughly 270 Gb of sequence data and 120 million or so unique TCR beta sequences from about 180 million T cells. An early release covering around 630 HLA-typed donors comprised approximately 300 gigabases of sequencing data and around 80 million unique TCR sequences. Of the roughly 400 genotyped donors, 65% to 90% fell in the genetic ancestry cluster associated with self-reported Caucasian donors. The study aimed to test whether signatures of past pathogen exposure could be identified by cataloging public T cell receptors. Using immunosequencing, the study profiled T cell repertoires from 666 subjects and related those repertoires to cytomegalovirus serostatus. A separate validation cohort of about 110 different subjects was used in addition to the roughly 620-subject first cohort. To predict cytomegalovirus infection status, the study brought together high-throughput TCR immunosequencing, statistical association of individual TCRs with disease status, and machine learning. To study patterns of TCR occurrence, a later analysis re-analyzed previously published TCR beta repertoires from around 670 donors and added high-resolution HLA genotyping. The later analysis used no new phenotypic data to find candidate immune exposures, relying instead on TCR beta sequences and their occurrence across donors. An earlier analysis of 587 of the donors used high-throughput TCR beta sequencing to judge whether each TCR beta V gene segment behaved as functional or pseudogenic. Donor age, sex, ethnicity and CMV serostatus were compiled alongside the repertoire data. Genome-wide SNP genotypes for about three fifths of the roughly 670 donors were used in a later genetic analysis, which treated that subset as a discovery cohort. Every repertoire in the discovery cohort had been generated on one and the same sequencing platform. HLA typing included class I and class II loci at four-digit resolution. The number of typed donors differed by locus: about 620-640 for A, B, C, DRB1 and DQB1; 522 for DQA1; over 600 for DPA1; and around 490 for DPB1. A handful of DR-DQ haplotypes were handled as single units for association and clustering because linkage in the cohort was strong. On average, over 200,000 unique TCR beta nucleotide sequences were sequenced per donor among about 400 genotyped donors of the cohort, with roughly 18% of those sequences being non-productive. What the research found in general, with its limitations: Compared with the approximately 670-donor mean, donors in an Asian-associated ancestry cluster had fewer N-insertions in productive TCRs, according to a later genetic analysis. Correlated functional status among segregating V segments might be attributable to linkage disequilibrium, but an unknown experimental factor could not be ruled out. In a later analysis, TCR association rates were found to vary across HLA loci, with the most associated TCRs seen for DRB1 alleles and the fewest for HLA-C alleles. Because HLA typing was missing for some donors at each locus, association tests included only the typed subset. In both the original and validation cohorts, the classifier was reported to diagnose cytomegalovirus status with high specificity and sensitivity. According to the authors, the approach could potentially be generalized to other disease states and immunological phenotypes. Specific HLA alleles were associated with 16,951 TCR beta sequences at a false discovery rate of 0.05 in a later analysis. Several of the top co-occurrence clusters appeared to be linked to parvovirus B19, influenza, CMV and Epstein-Barr virus, according to a later analysis. In an earlier analysis of approximately 590 of the donors, most TCR beta V segments were observed in productive rearrangements about 87% or about 30% of the time, broadly matching IMGT annotations. A cluster of highly shared sequence variants was judged likely to be a technical artifact of the sequencing pipeline. A further reported finding was that TCR beta sequences accurately predicted the HLA-A and HLA-B alleles for most subjects in the first cohort. In this cohort, only TCR beta chains were sequenced, and detectable features were limited by the absence of alpha or paired-chain data. In a later analysis, HLA-associated TCR beta chains showed more clonal expansion and lower generation probabilities than non-associated chains that were equally common. Roughly uniform sequencing depth across donors was assumed in presence/absence analyses, although this assumption may not hold. A total of about 150 TCR beta chains were listed by the study as associated with cytomegalovirus. Three of the identified cytomegalovirus-associated TCR beta chains were confirmed in vitro to be specific for cytomegalovirus antigens. The earlier analysis of about 600 of the donors excluded over 15 rarely observed V segments, including chromosome 9 orphons, because counts were too low. Immune exposure information for the cohort was limited to CMV serostatus. Most CMV-associated TCR beta chains appeared to be HLA-restricted in a later analysis, and the HLA associations seemed to be driven largely by CMV exposure. Assigning TCR associations to individual alleles was difficult when HLA alleles, especially DR and DQ, strongly co-occurred. Most TCR sequences were seen in very few donors, while some public TCRs were found in many individuals. An association between a missense DCLRE1C variant and V-gene and J-gene trimming of TCR beta chains was found in a later genetic analysis and replicated in an independent cohort.

The library was generated by the immunoSEQ multiplex PCR assay. The multiplex PCR relied on a mix of 60 forward primers for TCR Vbeta segments and 13 reverse primers for TCR Jbeta segments. The CDR3 region of rearranged TCR beta genes was amplified from genomic DNA with a multiplex PCR assay. Amplified TCR beta libraries were sequenced as 87-base-pair reads on the Illumina HiSeq System. In the source study's methods: A later analysis counted about 76 million unique TCR beta chains across the 670 or so repertoires, and some 12 million of these chains were shared by at least two donors. Raw reads were error-corrected and collapsed into unique sequences by a nearest-neighbor algorithm in which closely related sequences were merged to remove PCR and sequencing errors. To assign V, D and J gene segments, CDR3 sequences were aligned to IMGT reference sequences. For a sequence to be retained, a match of at least six nucleotides to both a V gene segment and a J gene segment was required. A rearrangement counted as productive if the CDR3 had no stop codons and remained in frame with V and J, and every other rearrangement counted as non-productive. CDR3 was defined according to IMGT convention as the region running from the second conserved V-encoded cysteine to the conserved J-encoded phenylalanine. The earlier analysis of roughly 590 of the donors excluded sequences that lacked an unambiguous match to a single V gene segment. In an earlier analysis of roughly 500 of the donors, V segments were called functional above 56.7% productive rearrangements and were called segregating when the between-donor standard deviation exceeded 5%. A statistical classification framework was built to diagnose cytomegalovirus status from the catalog of TCR beta chain sequences. A later analysis assigned V and J genes by comparing TCR nucleotide sequences with IMGT/GENE-DB human TR gene sequences. A later analysis assigned CDR3 sequences and most-parsimonious VDJ recombination scenarios with the TCRdist pipeline. In a later analysis, every TCR beta chain was defined by the combination of its CDR3 amino acid sequence and its V-gene family, and reads without a unique V-gene family were dropped. A later analysis removed 550 to 650 highly shared, low-generation-probability nucleotide sequences to deal with suspected cross-contamination and a sequencing artifact. In a later analysis, a clonal expansion index was calculated for each public chain from normalized within-repertoire ranks of inferred template counts. Generation probabilities in a later analysis came from a VDJ recombination model fitted to out-of-frame rearrangements, and those results were checked against IGoR. In a later analysis, TCR-TCR, TCR-HLA and TCR-CMV co-occurrence was scored with hypergeometric tests, and a repertoire-size bias correction was applied to TCR pairs. In a later analysis, false discovery rates were estimated by permuting HLA or CMV assignments 20 times. A later analysis grouped co-occurring TCRs with DBSCAN, adding TCRdist sequence similarity when clustering within HLA-allele-positive subsets. Repertoires with fewer than 30,000 or more than 120,000 public chains, plus five repertoires with anomalous nucleotide sharing, were excluded from co-occurrence clustering. TCRdb limited this immuneACCESS table to in-frame rearrangements with V and J called. A share of clones is missing; checked studies link under half to unresolved V genes, and the rest is unexplained. The V and J calls and clone size were taken over from that table, and D and trimming were inferred from the DNA. This sample holds 150,000 to 200,000 clones; around 73% were observed only once. The top ten hold about 1.3% of the sample.

Concerning this clone: The antigen it recognizes is unknown. One base away there is no much larger clone; base qualities are not given.

The cohort was made up of roughly 670 healthy bone marrow donors. At the time of sampling, every cohort member was nominally healthy, though immune exposures that went unrecorded were likely present. The donor was CMV seronegative and belonged to the group of over 350 seronegative cohort members. A peripheral blood sample was provided by each donor, and peripheral blood mononuclear cells were used for TCR beta sequencing. The Qiagen DNeasy Blood Extraction Kit was used to extract genomic DNA from the blood cell samples. The sample comprised PBMCs. This clonotype was sampled from a male donor in good health and CMV-seronegative.

For the CDR3, the sequence is CASSTTGGPWEQYF. The sequenced DNA: TGTGCCAGTAGTACTACAGGGGGCCCGTGGGAGCAGTACTTC. Recombination joined TRBV27 with TRBJ2-7; 9 junctional bases match TRBD1. V is pruned by 9 bases and J by 7 bases, leaving 13 bases of the junction without a gene match. Including the terminal cysteine and phenylalanine, the CDR3 comprises 14 residues. CDR3 DNA is the only sequence kept; it has 42 bases, read in frame from the first base. CDR1 and CDR2, per the germline V gene (reference sequence), are MNHEY and SMNVEV.